The clone carrying this T cell receptor (beta chain) has a handful of counts. Its antigen is not known. The data originate from a study of regulatory T cells in long-lasting Graves disease. Overall study findings and caveats: Researchers examined only peripheral blood and not thyroid tissue.

Relying on iRepertoire HTBI primers and Arm-PCR of CDR3 regions, the team built TCR beta libraries. Each CDR3 protein is one row after TCRdb ran MiXCR on the multiplex PCR reads. The sample holds hundreds of thousands of distinct CDR3 sequences, around 17% seen once. V dropped 3 bases and J dropped 4 bases, with 9 bases sitting between them. CDR3 length equals 13 residues. Germline V CDR1 and CDR2: MNHEY, SVGEGT. Time point reported: newly diagnosed GD, antithyroid drugs for less than 3 months. The TCR library used RNA extracted from PBMCs. A further study also used this sample, focusing on T cells in Graves' hyperthyroidism and ophthalmopathy.

The input for sequencing was peripheral blood mononuclear cells (PBMCs), taken at new diagnosis, from a patient treated with antithyroid drugs. This receptor was taken from a man in his forties with Graves disease. The J gene is TRBJ2-5, the V gene TRBV6-2 or TRBV6-3, with a possible D match to TRBD2 (5 bases). CDR3 in amino acids: CASSYLARETQYF. The CDR3 nucleotides read TGTGCCAGCAGTTATCTAGCCAGAGAGACCCAGTACTTC.